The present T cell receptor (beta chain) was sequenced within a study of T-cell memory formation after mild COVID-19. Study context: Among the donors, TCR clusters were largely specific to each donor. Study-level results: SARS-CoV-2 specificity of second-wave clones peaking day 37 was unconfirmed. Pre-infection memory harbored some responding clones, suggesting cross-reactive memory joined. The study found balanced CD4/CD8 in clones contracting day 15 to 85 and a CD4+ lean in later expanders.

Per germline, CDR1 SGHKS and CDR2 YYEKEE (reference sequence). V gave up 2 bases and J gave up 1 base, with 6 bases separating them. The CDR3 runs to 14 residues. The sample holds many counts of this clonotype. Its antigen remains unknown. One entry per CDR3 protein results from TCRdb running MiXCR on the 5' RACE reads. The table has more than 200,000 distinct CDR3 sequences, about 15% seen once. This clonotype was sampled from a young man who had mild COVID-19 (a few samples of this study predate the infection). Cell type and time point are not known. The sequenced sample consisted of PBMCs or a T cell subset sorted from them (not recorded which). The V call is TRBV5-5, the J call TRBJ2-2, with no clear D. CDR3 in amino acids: CASSFSGNTGELFF. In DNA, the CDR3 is TGTGCCAGCAGCTTTTCAGGGAACACCGGGGAGCTGTTTTTT.